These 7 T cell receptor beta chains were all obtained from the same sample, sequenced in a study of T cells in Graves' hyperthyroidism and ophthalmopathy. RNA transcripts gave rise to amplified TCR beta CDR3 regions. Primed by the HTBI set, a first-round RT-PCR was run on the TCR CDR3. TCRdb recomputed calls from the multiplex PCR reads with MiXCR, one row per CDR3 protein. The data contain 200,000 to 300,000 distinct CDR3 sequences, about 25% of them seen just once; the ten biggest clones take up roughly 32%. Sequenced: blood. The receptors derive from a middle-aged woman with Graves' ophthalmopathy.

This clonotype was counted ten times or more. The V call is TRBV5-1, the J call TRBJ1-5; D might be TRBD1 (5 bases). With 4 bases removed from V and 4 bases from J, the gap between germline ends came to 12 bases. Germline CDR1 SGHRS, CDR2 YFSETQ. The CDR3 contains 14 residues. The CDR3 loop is CASSPGGFNQPQHF. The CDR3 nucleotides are TGCGCCAGCAGCCCCGGGGGGTTTAATCAGCCCCAGCATTTT.

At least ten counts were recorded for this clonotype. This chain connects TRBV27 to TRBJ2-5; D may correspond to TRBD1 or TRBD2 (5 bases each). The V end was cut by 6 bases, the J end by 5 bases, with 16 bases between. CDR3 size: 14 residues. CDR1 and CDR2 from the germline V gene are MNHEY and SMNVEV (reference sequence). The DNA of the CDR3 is TGTGCCAGCAGGAGTGGAAGGGGCGGGGAGACCCAGTACTTC. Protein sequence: CASRSGRGGETQYF.

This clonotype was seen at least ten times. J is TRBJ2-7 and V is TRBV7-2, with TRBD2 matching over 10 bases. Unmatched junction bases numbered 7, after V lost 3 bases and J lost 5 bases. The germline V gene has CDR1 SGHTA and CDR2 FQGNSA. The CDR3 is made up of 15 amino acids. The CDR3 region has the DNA TGTGCCAGCAGCTTCTCTAGCGGGAGAGAAAACGAGCAGTACTTC. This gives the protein CASSFSSGRENEQYF. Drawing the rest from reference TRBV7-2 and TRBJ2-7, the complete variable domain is GAGVSQSPSNKVTEKGKDVELRCDPISGHTALYWYRQSLGQGLEFLIYFQGNSAPDKSGLPSDRFSAERTGGSVSTLTIQRTQQEDSAVYLCASSFSSGRENEQYFGPGTRLTVT.

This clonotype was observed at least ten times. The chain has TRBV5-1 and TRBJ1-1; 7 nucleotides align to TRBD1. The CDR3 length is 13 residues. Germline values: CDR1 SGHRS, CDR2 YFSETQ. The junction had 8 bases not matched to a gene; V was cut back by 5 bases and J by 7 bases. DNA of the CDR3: TGCGCCAGCAGTCCGGGACAGAGCCTTGAAGCTTTCTTT. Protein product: CASSPGQSLEAFF. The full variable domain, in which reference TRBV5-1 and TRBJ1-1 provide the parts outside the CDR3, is KAGVTQTPRYLIKTRGQQVTLSCSPISGHRSVSWYQQTPGQGLQFLFEYFSETQRNKGNFPGRFSGRQFSNSRSEMNVSTLELGDSALYLCASSPGQSLEAFFGQGTRLTVV.

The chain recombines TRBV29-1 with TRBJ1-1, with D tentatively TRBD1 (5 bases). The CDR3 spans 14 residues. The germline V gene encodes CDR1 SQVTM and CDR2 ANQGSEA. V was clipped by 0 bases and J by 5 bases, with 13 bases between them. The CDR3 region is CSVEDHTEGTEAFF. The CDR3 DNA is TGCAGCGTTGAAGATCACACGGAGGGGACTGAAGCTTTCTTT.

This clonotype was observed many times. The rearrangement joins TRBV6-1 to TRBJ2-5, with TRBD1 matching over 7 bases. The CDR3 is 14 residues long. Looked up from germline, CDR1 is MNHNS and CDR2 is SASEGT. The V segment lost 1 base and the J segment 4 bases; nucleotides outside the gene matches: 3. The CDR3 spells CASSEVTGRETQYF. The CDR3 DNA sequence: TGTGCCAGCAGTGAAGTGACAGGGAGAGAGACCCAGTACTTC.

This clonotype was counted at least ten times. CDR3 in amino acids: CASSTDSTGNTIYF. DNA of the CDR3: TGTGCCAGCAGCACCGATAGTACTGGAAACACCATATATTTT. The rearrangement uses TRBV11-2 and TRBJ1-3; no reliable D call. Germline lookup yields CDR1 SGHAT and CDR2 FQNNGV. Trimming took off 5 bases at V and 2 bases at J, with 10 bases between the two ends. CDR3 length equals 14 residues.